What follows are 19 T cell receptor beta chains derived from one specimen sequenced in a study of T cell repertoires in cytomegalovirus infection. TCRdb recomputed calls from the reads with MiXCR, one row per CDR3 protein. Of a few hundred thousand distinct CDR3 sequences in the sample, approximately 8.3% were seen once. Sequencing was performed on PBMCs. The receptors come from a human donor in good health (CMV status not recorded). Some clones in this sample may be carry-over from other donors' samples.

This clonotype has at least ten counts. The chain uses TRBV20-1 and TRBJ2-2; 9 bases map to TRBD1. Germline V gene lookup returns CDR1 DFQATT and CDR2 SNEGSKA (reference sequence). The CDR3 extends over 14 amino acids. J was trimmed by 5 bases and V by 0 bases; bases with no gene match: 1. The chain's CDR3 is CSARETGGTGELFF. CDR3 in DNA: TGCAGTGCTAGAGAGACAGGGGGAACCGGGGAGCTGTTTTTT.

This clonotype was seen only a few times. The chain combines TRBV4-1 with TRBJ2-7, with TRBD1 matching over 7 bases. CDR1 and CDR2 from the germline V gene are MGHRA and YSYEKL. V lost 1 base and J lost 3; bases outside the gene matches: 6. The CDR3 contains 15 residues. The CDR3 loop is CASSQGTGDFYEQYF. The CDR3, as DNA: TGCGCCAGCAGCCAAGGGACAGGCGACTTCTACGAGCAGTACTTC.

This clonotype has at least ten counts. The rearrangement uses TRBV10-3 and TRBJ2-1, with 8 bases identical to TRBD2. Unmatched junction bases numbered 5, after V lost 6 bases and J lost 7 bases. The CDR3 covers 13 residues. Germline assignment: CDR1 ENHRY and CDR2 SYGVKD. In DNA, the CDR3 is TGTGCCATCAGACGGGAGGGAGTTAATGAGCAGTTCTTC. As protein: CAIRREGVNEQFF.

The gene calls are TRBV7-9 and TRBJ2-5, with 7 nucleotides matching TRBD1. J gave up 5 bases and V 6 bases, and 6 bases lay outside the gene matches. Germline V gene lookup returns CDR1 SEHNR and CDR2 FQNEAQ (reference sequence). The CDR3 sequence is 13 residues long. CDR3 loop: CASRHTGVETQYF. DNA of the CDR3: TGTGCCAGCAGACATACAGGGGTTGAGACCCAGTACTTC.

This clonotype was counted between two and nine times. CDR3 in DNA: TGCAGTGCTAGAGATCACCGGCGGGAGACCCAGTACTTC. It yields the protein CSARDHRRETQYF. The J gene is TRBJ2-5, the V gene TRBV20-1; D gene ambiguous. Germline values: CDR1 DFQATT, CDR2 SNEGSKA (reference sequence). The CDR3 length is 13 residues. Between the trimmed V and J ends, which lost 0 bases and 5 bases, there was a span of 10 bases.

The chain is built from TRBV4-3 and TRBJ1-6, with no clear D. This CDR3 contains 14 residues. Germline CDR1 is LGHNA and CDR2 is YSLEER. Trimming stripped 1 base from V and 7 bases from J, with 8 bases between. This CDR3 reads CASSQVFGNSPLHF. DNA for the CDR3: TGCGCCAGCAGCCAAGTGTTTGGGAATTCACCCCTCCACTTT.

This clonotype came up a few times. The chain combines TRBV15 with TRBJ1-4; a possible D gene is TRBD1 (5 bases). Trimming removed 3 bases at V and 5 bases at J, with 10 bases between. Germline CDR1 reads LNHNV; CDR2 reads YYDKDF (reference sequence). The CDR3 consists of 14 residues. The CDR3 region is CATSRDKRNEKLFF. The CDR3 nucleotides read TGTGCCACCAGCAGGGACAAAAGAAATGAAAAACTGTTTTTT.

This clonotype has at least ten counts. The J gene is TRBJ1-6, the V gene TRBV7-2, with a possible D match to TRBD1 (6 bases). With 5 bases removed from V and 1 base from J, the gap between germline ends came to 21 bases. Germline CDR1 is SGHTA and CDR2 is FQGNSA. This CDR3 region has 19 residues. CDR3 sequence (DNA): TGTGCCAGCAGCCTATACGGAGTGGGGGCTGGATCCTATAATTCACCCCTCCACTTT. Its translation is CASSLYGVGAGSYNSPLHF.

This clonotype has a count of ten or more. The chain combines TRBV7-3 with TRBJ1-2; 8 bases line up with TRBD1. Germline V gene sequence: CDR1 SGHTA, CDR2 FQGTGA. This CDR3 region has 13 residues. V lost 4 bases and J lost 7; bases outside the gene matches: 5. CDR3 nucleotide sequence: TGTGCCAGCAGCTCCATGACAGGGGTTGGCTACACCTTC. As protein: CASSSMTGVGYTF.

Only a few counts were recorded for this clonotype. The chain joins TRBV11-2 to TRBJ2-4; TRBD1 might be the D (6 bases). Looked up from germline, CDR1 is SGHAT and CDR2 is FQNNGV. The CDR3 loop spans 15 amino acids. The V end lost 4 bases, the J end lost 1 base, and 11 bases lay between the germline ends. The CDR3: CASSSTTGAKNIQYF. CDR3 DNA sequence: TGTGCCAGCAGCTCGACTACAGGGGCCAAAAACATTCAGTACTTC.

In this sample, this clonotype turned up many times. CDR3 in DNA: TGTGCCACCAGCAGAGCAAGGGGAGCCTACGAGCAGTACTTC. It encodes CATSRARGAYEQYF. The V and J genes are TRBV15 and TRBJ2-7, with D possibly being TRBD1 or TRBD2 (5 bases each). V lost 1 base, J lost 2 bases, and 9 bases lay in between. Germline V gene sequence: CDR1 LNHNV, CDR2 YYDKDF (reference sequence). This CDR3 region has 14 residues.

At least ten counts were recorded for this clonotype. The chain links TRBV12-3 or TRBV12-4 to TRBJ1-1, with 9 bases fitting TRBD1. The CDR3 totals 14 residues. The V and J ends lost 3 bases and 2 bases, in that order; junction bases with no gene match: 1. The CDR3 coding sequence is TGTGCCAGCAGTTTGGACAGGGGAAACACTGAAGCTTTCTTT. Residues: CASSLDRGNTEAFF.

In this sample, this clonotype turned up many times. The chain employs TRBV7-2 and TRBJ2-7, with D possibly being TRBD2 (7 bases). The CDR3 is made up of 15 amino acids. V gave up 2 bases and J gave up 2 bases, with 13 bases separating them. Germline V gene lookup returns CDR1 SGHTA and CDR2 FQGNSA. CDR3 DNA sequence: TGTGCCAGCAGCTTATTCCCGGGGGGCACCTACGAGCAGTACTTC. Translating gives CASSLFPGGTYEQYF.

This clonotype has ten or more counts. The rearrangement links TRBV6-2 or TRBV6-3 to TRBJ2-4; no firm D call. Germline V gene data show CDR1 as MNHEY and CDR2 as SVGEGT. The CDR3 is 16 residues long. Trimming took off 5 bases at V and 0 bases at J, with 14 bases between the two ends. CDR3 sequence: CASSPHQDLAKNIQYF. CDR3 DNA: TGTGCCAGCAGTCCCCACCAAGATCTAGCCAAAAACATTCAGTACTTC.

The sample holds many counts of this clonotype. The chain uses TRBV7-9 and TRBJ1-1; the D is unclear. Germline V gene lookup returns CDR1 SEHNR and CDR2 FQNEAQ (reference sequence). There are 16 residues in the CDR3. V gave up 2 bases and J gave up 6 bases, with 19 bases separating them. The CDR3 DNA sequence: TGTGCCAGCAGCTTATCTGGCTCCGAGAACCACGCTGAAGCTTTCTTT. Amino acid sequence: CASSLSGSENHAEAFF.

This clonotype is judged medium-sized. The rearrangement uses TRBV7-2 and TRBJ2-7; TRBD2 matches 11 bases. The CDR3 has 15 amino acids. CDR1 is SGHTA, CDR2 FQGNSA, per germline. Trimming took 5 bases from V and 4 from J; bases not matched to a gene: 7. The CDR3 DNA reads as TGTGCCAGCAGCGAGGCCGGGACTAGCGGATACGAGCAGTACTTC. Protein product: CASSEAGTSGYEQYF.

This clonotype has more than one count but fewer than ten. This chain joins TRBV12-3 or TRBV12-4 and TRBJ2-6; D call uncertain. This CDR3 region has 15 residues. Trimming left V 2 bases short and J 1 base short, with 6 bases between. CDR3 region: CASSLRESGANVLTF. For the CDR3, the DNA is TGTGCCAGCAGTTTAAGAGAATCTGGGGCCAACGTCCTGACTTTC.

This clonotype was seen many times. The chain joins TRBV7-9 to TRBJ1-1, with unresolved D. Trimming shortened V by 1 base and J by 4 bases, and 10 bases separated the two germline ends. Germline-derived CDR1 and CDR2 are SEHNR and FQNEAQ (reference sequence). The CDR3 extends over 14 amino acids. The CDR3 DNA reads as TGTGCCAGCAGCTTAGATGCGGGAGTCACTGAAGCTTTCTTT. Amino acids: CASSLDAGVTEAFF.

This clonotype was observed many times. The chain links TRBV28 to TRBJ2-5, with no clear D. The germline V gene encodes CDR1 MDHEN and CDR2 SYDVKM. This CDR3 has 13 amino acids. V lost 5 bases and J lost 4, with 11 bases in between. CDR3 in amino acids: CASSRTIGETQYF. Written as DNA, the CDR3 is TGTGCCAGCAGTAGGACCATTGGAGAGACCCAGTACTTC.